These 15 T cell receptor beta chains share one sample of origin, sequenced in a study of early T cells in non-severe SARS-CoV-2 infection. TCRdb called the 5' RACE reads again in MiXCR, with one record for every CDR3 protein. Of approximately 70,000 distinct CDR3 sequences listed, 9.5% to 15% were seen once; the top ten hold about 4.2%. The material sequenced was whole blood. These receptors were obtained from an adult who was a healthcare worker with PCR-confirmed SARS-CoV-2 infection or an uninfected control (not recorded which).

The rearrangement joins TRBV5-1 to TRBJ2-1; 10 bases agree with TRBD1. This CDR3 comprises 17 residues. Germline loops: CDR1 SGHRS, CDR2 YFSETQ. Losses at the gene ends were 4 bases for V and 1 base for J; bases not matched to a gene: 8. As DNA, the CDR3 is TGCGCCAGCAGCCGTTCCGGGACAGGGGATTCCTACAATGAGCAGTTCTTC. Amino acid sequence: CASSRSGTGDSYNEQFF.

The sample holds many counts of this clonotype. This sequence joins TRBV18 and TRBJ1-6, with TRBD1 identical over 7 bases. V shed 5 bases, J shed 5 bases, and the junction held 9 bases outside the gene matches. Germline V gene lookup returns CDR1 KGHSH and CDR2 LQKENI. This CDR3 is 16 amino acids long. CDR3 coding DNA: TGTGCCAGCTCAACTTCGGGGGGACAGAATAATTCACCCCTCCACTTT. This encodes CASSTSGGQNNSPLHF.

This chain connects TRBV12-3 or TRBV12-4 to TRBJ2-2; 8 bases are a match to TRBD1. V was pared by 5 bases and J by 6 bases, with 2 bases of the junction left unmatched. The CDR3 consists of 13 residues. DNA for the CDR3: TGTGCCAGCAGTACGACAGGGGCCGGGGAGCTGTTTTTT. It translates to CASSTTGAGELFF.

This clonotype was recorded a few times. The V gene is TRBV3-1, the J gene TRBJ2-7; 7 nucleotides line up with TRBD1. CDR1 LGHDT and CDR2 YNNKEL come from the germline V gene (reference sequence). The V gene end was trimmed by 0 bases and the J gene end by 4 bases; junction bases not matched to a gene: 6. This CDR3 has 15 amino acids. In nucleotides, the CDR3 is TGTGCCAGCAGCCAAGAGGGCAGGGGGAGATACGAGCAGTACTTC. This translates into CASSQEGRGRYEQYF.

The V gene is TRBV7-8, the J gene TRBJ1-3, with 8 bases that match TRBD1. CDR3 size: 17 residues. J lost 6 bases, V lost 1 base, and 11 bases had no gene match. Per the germline V gene, CDR1 is SGHVS and CDR2 is FQNEAQ. This CDR3 reads CASSLGGTGSLSNTIYF. Here the CDR3 DNA reads TGTGCCAGCAGCTTAGGTGGGACAGGATCTTTATCAAACACCATATATTTT. Complete variable domain (other parts from reference TRBV7-8 and TRBJ1-3): GAGVSQSPRYKVAKRGQDVALRCDPISGHVSLFWYQQALGQGPEFLTYFQNEAQLDKSGLPSDRFFAERPEGSVSTLKIQRTQQEDSAVYLCASSLGGTGSLSNTIYFGEGSWLTVV.

The chain combines TRBV18 with TRBJ1-1, with 11 bases that match TRBD1. Germline trimming cut 1 base from V and 8 bases from J; bases unmatched to any gene: 0. The CDR3 runs to 13 residues. Germline V CDR1 and CDR2: KGHSH, LQKENI. The DNA for the CDR3 is TGTGCCAGCTCACCACGGACAGGGGGCGAAGCTTTCTTT. Protein product: CASSPRTGGEAFF.

This clonotype has ten or more counts. The rearrangement links TRBV7-8 to TRBJ2-7; D gene unclear. Germline CDR1 and CDR2: SGHVS and FQNEAQ. The CDR3 contains 15 residues. V was shortened by 1 base and J by 0 bases, with 10 bases between the two germline ends. CDR3 in DNA: TGTGCCAGCAGCTTAGAGGGCCCCGACTCCTACGAGCAGTACTTC. It translates to CASSLEGPDSYEQYF.

V is TRBV7-3 and J is TRBJ1-1; 9 bases match TRBD1. J gave up 5 bases and V 5 bases, and 3 bases lay outside the gene matches. The CDR3 runs to 13 residues. Germline CDR1 is SGHTA and CDR2 is FQGTGA. As DNA, the CDR3 is TGTGCCAGCAGCCGACAGGGGGAAACTGAAGCTTTCTTT. This gives the protein CASSRQGETEAFF.

The table lists this clonotype with many counts. The chain uses TRBV6-5 and TRBJ1-1; D remains unclear. Deletions cut 2 bases from V and 1 base from J, with 11 bases between. Germline V gene lookup returns CDR1 MNHEY and CDR2 SVGAGI. This CDR3 has 15 amino acids. The CDR3 reads CASSYRRAGNTEAFF. The DNA of the CDR3 is TGTGCCAGCAGTTACAGGAGGGCGGGGAACACTGAAGCTTTCTTT.

This clonotype has more than one count but fewer than ten. This rearrangement joins TRBV7-6 to TRBJ2-3; D unresolved. V shed 5 bases and J shed 2 bases, with 5 bases lying between them. CDR3 length equals 12 residues. The germline CDR1 and CDR2 sequences are SGHVS and FNYEAQ. DNA for the CDR3: TGTGCCAGCAGCGCCGACACAGATACGCAGTATTTT. It codes for CASSADTDTQYF.

This clonotype was recorded many times. This chain uses TRBV28 with TRBJ1-1; no clear D. Germline assignment: CDR1 MDHEN and CDR2 SYDVKM. Trimming left V 7 bases short and J 0 bases short, with 6 bases between. The CDR3 covers 12 residues. For the CDR3, the DNA is TGTGCCAGCACCCACATGAACACTGAAGCTTTCTTT. It codes for CASTHMNTEAFF.

This chain links TRBV7-9 with TRBJ2-1, with a weak D call TRBD2 (6 bases). Between the trimmed V and J ends, which lost 5 bases and 7 bases, there was a span of 15 bases. The CDR3 extends over 14 amino acids. Germline assignment: CDR1 SEHNR and CDR2 FQNEAQ (reference sequence). CDR3 nucleotides: TGTGCCAGCAGCGCCGGGGCGGGATTGAATGAGCAGTTCTTC. Its protein product is CASSAGAGLNEQFF.

This clonotype was recorded at least ten times. This rearrangement joins TRBV5-6 to TRBJ2-3; perhaps TRBD1 as D (6 bases). This CDR3 contains 13 residues. Germline V gene sequence: CDR1 SGHDT, CDR2 YYEEEE. Trimming took 2 bases from V and 5 from J, leaving 9 bases between them. DNA for the CDR3: TGTGCCAGCAGCTTTGCCAGGGGAGATACGCAGTATTTT. This gives the protein CASSFARGDTQYF.

This clonotype appeared many times. The chain combines TRBV2 with TRBJ1-1; D uncertain. The V end was cut by 4 bases, the J end by 5 bases, with 8 bases between. CDR3 length: 12 residues. Per germline, CDR1 SNHLY and CDR2 FYNNEI. This chain's CDR3 is CASSVVPTEAFF. In DNA, the CDR3 is TGTGCCAGCAGTGTAGTCCCTACTGAAGCTTTCTTT.

This clonotype was observed at least ten times. The V and J genes are TRBV7-8 and TRBJ2-7; no clear D. The V gene's germline CDR1 is SGHVS and CDR2 FQNEAQ. V lost 1 base and J 2 bases, leaving 9 bases between the germline ends. The length of the CDR3 is 14 residues. CDR3: CASSLVQRAYEQYF. For the CDR3, the DNA is TGTGCCAGCAGCTTAGTGCAAAGGGCCTACGAGCAGTACTTC.